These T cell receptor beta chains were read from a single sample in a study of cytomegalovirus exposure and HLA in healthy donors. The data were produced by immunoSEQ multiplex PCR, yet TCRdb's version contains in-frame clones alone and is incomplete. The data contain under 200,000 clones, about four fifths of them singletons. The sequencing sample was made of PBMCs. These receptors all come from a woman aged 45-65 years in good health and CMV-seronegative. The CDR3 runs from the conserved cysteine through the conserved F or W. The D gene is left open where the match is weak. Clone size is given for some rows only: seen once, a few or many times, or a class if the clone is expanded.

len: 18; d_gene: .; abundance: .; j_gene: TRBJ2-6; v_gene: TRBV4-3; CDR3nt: TGCGCCAGCAGCCCAAACCTCGGCAGGGGCACTGGGGCCAACGTCCTGACTTTC; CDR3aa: CASSPNLGRGTGANVLTF
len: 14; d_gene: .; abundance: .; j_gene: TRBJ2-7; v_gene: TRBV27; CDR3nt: TGTGCCAGCAGCCCCCGGGTACCGATCTACGAGCAGTACTTC; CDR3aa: CASSPRVPIYEQYF
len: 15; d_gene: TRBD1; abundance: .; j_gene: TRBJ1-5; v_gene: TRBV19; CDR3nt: TGTGCCAGTAGGCTCGGACAGGGGGCGAATCAGCCCCAGCATTTT; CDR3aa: CASRLGQGANQPQHF
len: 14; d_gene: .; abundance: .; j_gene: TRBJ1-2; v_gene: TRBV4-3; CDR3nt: TGCGCCAGCTCCCCGGGGGGCATGGGCTATGGCTACACCTTC; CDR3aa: CASSPGGMGYGYTF
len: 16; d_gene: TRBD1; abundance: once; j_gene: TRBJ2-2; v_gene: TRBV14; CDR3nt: TGTGCCAGCAGCTTCCGACAGGGAATGAACACCGGGGAGCTGTTTTTT; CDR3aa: CASSFRQGMNTGELFF
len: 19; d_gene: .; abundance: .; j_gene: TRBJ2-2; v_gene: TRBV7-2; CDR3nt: TGTGCCAGCAGCCTACTCCCAGGAGGGCTCCTAGGGAACACCGGGGAGCTGTTTTTT; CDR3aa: CASSLLPGGLLGNTGELFF
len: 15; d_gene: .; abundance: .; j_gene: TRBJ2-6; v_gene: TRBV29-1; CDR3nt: TGCAGCGTCCACAGGGTCCACTCTGGGGCCAACGTCCTGACTTTC; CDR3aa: CSVHRVHSGANVLTF
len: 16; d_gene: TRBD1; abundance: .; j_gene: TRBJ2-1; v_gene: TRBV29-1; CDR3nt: TGCAGCGTTGAAGGGGAAGGGGGCAGGGGTAGCAATGAGCAGTTCTTC; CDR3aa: CSVEGEGGRGSNEQFF
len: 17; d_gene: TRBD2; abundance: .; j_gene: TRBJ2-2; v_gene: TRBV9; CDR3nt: TGTGCCAGCAGTGTTCTAGCGGGAGAACCAATCACCGGGGAGCTGTTTTTT; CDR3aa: CASSVLAGEPITGELFF
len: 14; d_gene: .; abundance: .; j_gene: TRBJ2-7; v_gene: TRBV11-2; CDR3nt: TGTGCCAGCAGCTTTCAGGGGAGATTGGGGGAGCAGTACTTC; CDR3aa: CASSFQGRLGEQYF
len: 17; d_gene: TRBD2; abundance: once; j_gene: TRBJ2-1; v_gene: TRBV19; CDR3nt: TGTGCCAGTAGTATGCGGGGGGGAAAACTTACCTACAATGAGCAGTTCTTC; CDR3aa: CASSMRGGKLTYNEQFF
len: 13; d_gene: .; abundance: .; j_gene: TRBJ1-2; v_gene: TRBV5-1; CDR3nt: TGCGCCAGCAGCTTGGCGGAGAACTATGGCTACACCTTC; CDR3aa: CASSLAENYGYTF
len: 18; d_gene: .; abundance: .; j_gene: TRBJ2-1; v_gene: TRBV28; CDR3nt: TGTGCCAGCAGCCACCTCTGGGGCGGGGCGCGACCCTACAATGAGCAGTTCTTC; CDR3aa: CASSHLWGGARPYNEQFF
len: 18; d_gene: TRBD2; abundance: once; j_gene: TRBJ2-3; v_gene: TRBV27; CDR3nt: TGTGCCAGCAGTTTGTCTCTACCAGCGGGGGGGCCCGCAGATACGCAGTATTTT; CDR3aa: CASSLSLPAGGPADTQYF
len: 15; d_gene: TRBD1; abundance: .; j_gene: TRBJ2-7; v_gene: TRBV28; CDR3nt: TGTGCCACCACCGGGACAGGGGGCGGGAGCTACGAGCAGTACTTC; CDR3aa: CATTGTGGGSYEQYF
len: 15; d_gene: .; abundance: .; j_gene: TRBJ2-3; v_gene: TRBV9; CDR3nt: TGTGCCAGCAGCGTGGGGCGGGGAGGCACAGATACGCAGTATTTT; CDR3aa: CASSVGRGGTDTQYF
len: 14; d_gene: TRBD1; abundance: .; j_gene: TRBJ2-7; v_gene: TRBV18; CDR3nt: TGTGCCAGCTCACCCTCGACAGGGACCTACGAGCAGTACTTC; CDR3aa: CASSPSTGTYEQYF
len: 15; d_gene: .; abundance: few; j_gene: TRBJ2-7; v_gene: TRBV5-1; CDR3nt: TGCGCCAGCACACCGGGACAGTCCGGGAGGGACGAGCAGTACTTC; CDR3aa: CASTPGQSGRDEQYF
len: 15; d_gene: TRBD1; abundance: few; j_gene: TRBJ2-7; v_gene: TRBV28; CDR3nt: TGTGCCAGCAGGACCGGGACAGGGGGTTGGTACGAGCAGTACTTC; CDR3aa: CASRTGTGGWYEQYF
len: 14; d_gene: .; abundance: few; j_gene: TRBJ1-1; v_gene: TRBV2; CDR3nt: TGTGCCAGCAGCTTCCGACAGGTGAACACTGAAGCTTTCTTT; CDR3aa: CASSFRQVNTEAFF
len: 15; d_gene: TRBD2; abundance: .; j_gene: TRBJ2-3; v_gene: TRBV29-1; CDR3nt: TGCAGCGTTGTTCCGTCCGGGACTAGTCTTGATACGCAGTATTTT; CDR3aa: CSVVPSGTSLDTQYF
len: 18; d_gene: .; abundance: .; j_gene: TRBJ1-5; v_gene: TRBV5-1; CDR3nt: TGCGCCAGCAGCCCGGGGGGGGCGAGTATTAATGTAGTACAGCCCCAGCATTTT; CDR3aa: CASSPGGASINVVQPQHF
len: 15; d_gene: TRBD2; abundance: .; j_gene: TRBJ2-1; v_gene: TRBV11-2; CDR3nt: TGTGCCAGCAGCTTCTTACCTAGCGGGAGAAATGAGCAGTTCTTC; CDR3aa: CASSFLPSGRNEQFF
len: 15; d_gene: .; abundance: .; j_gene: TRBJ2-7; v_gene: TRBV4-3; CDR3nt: TGCGCCAGCAGCCAAGGTTTGGAGGGGTACTACGAGCAGTACTTC; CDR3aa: CASSQGLEGYYEQYF
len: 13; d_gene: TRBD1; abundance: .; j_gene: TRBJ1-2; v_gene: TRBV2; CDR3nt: TGTGCCAGCAAGGACAGGGAGTTGGATGGCTACACCTTC; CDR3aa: CASKDRELDGYTF
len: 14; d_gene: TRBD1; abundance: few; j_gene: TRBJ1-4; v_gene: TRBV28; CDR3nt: TGTGCCAGCAGTTTGGGACAGCGGGTTGAAAAACTGTTTTTT; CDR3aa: CASSLGQRVEKLFF
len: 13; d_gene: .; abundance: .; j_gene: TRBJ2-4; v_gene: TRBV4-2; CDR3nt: TGTGCCAGCAGCCAGGATAGACAGAACATTCAGTACTTC; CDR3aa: CASSQDRQNIQYF
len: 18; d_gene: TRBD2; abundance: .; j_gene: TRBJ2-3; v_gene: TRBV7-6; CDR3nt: TGTGCCAGCAGCTTAGTGGGACTAGCGGGAGGGAAATCAGATACGCAGTATTTT; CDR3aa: CASSLVGLAGGKSDTQYF
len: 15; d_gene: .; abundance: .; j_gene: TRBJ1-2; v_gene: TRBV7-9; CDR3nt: TGTGCCAGCAGCTCGATCTTAGACAGCAGCTATGGCTACACCTTC; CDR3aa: CASSSILDSSYGYTF
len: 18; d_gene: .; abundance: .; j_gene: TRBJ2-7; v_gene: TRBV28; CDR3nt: TGTGCCAGCAGTTTATCCGGGCGGCTGGGGAGACAGGACTACGAGCAGTACTTC; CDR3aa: CASSLSGRLGRQDYEQYF
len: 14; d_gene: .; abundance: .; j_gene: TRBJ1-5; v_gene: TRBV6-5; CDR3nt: TGTGCCAGCAGTTACGGAGTGGGCAATCAGCCCCAGCATTTT; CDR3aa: CASSYGVGNQPQHF
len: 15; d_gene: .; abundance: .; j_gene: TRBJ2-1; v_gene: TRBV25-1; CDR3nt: TGTGCCAGCAGTAGTGCGGTGAGCTCCTACAATGAGCAGTTCTTC; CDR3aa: CASSSAVSSYNEQFF
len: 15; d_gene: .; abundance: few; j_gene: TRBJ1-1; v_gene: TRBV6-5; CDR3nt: TGTGCCAGCAGTTACTCGTTCAACCAGGGCACTGAAGCTTTCTTT; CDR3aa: CASSYSFNQGTEAFF
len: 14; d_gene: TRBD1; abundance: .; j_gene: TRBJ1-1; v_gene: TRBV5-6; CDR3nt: TGTGCCAGCAGCCGGGACAGGGCGAACACTGAAGCTTTCTTT; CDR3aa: CASSRDRANTEAFF
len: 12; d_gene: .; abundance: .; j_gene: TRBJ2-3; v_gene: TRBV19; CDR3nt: TGTGCCAGTAGTACGGAGGCAGATACGCAGTATTTT; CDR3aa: CASSTEADTQYF
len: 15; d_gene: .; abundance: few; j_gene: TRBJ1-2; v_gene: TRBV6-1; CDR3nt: TGTGCCAGCAGTGGGTATGGGGGGGGGTACTATGGCTACACCTTC; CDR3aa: CASSGYGGGYYGYTF
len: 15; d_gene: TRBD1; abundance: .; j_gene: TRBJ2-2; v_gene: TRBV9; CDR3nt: TGTGCCAGCAGCGCCGGACAGGGAGGAACCGGGGAGCTGTTTTTT; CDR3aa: CASSAGQGGTGELFF
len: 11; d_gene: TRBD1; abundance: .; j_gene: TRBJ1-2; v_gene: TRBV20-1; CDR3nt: TGCAGTGCTTGGACAGGAAATGGCTACACCTTC; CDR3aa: CSAWTGNGYTF
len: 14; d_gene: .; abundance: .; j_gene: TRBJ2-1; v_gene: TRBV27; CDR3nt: TGTGCCAGCTCCGGGACTCAATTAAGGGATGAGCAGTTCTTC; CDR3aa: CASSGTQLRDEQFF
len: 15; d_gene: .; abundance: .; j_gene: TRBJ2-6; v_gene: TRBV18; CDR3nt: TGTGCCAGCTCCCCAGGACAATCTGGGGCCAACGTCCTGACTTTC; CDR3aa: CASSPGQSGANVLTF
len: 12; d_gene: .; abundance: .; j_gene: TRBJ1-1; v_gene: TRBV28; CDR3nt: TGTGCCAGCGCAGCCCAGGACAGCCCTAATTTCTTT; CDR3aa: CASAAQDSPNFF
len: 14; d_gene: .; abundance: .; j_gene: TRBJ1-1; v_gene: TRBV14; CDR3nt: TGTGCCAGCAGCCCCCCAGGCATGAACACTGAAGCTTTCTTT; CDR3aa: CASSPPGMNTEAFF
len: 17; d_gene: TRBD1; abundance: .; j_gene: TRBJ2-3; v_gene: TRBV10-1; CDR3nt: TGCGCCAGCAGTGAGTCTCCGGGACAGGGACGGACAGATACGCAGTATTTT; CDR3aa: CASSESPGQGRTDTQYF
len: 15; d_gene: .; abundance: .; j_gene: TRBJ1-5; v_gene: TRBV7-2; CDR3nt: TGTGCCAGCAGCGCCCGCACCGTGCACGGGTTCACCCAGCATTTT; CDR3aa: CASSARTVHGFTQHF
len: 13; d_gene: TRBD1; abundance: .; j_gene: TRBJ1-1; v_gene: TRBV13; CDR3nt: TGTGCCAGCGACCGACAGGGGGAGACTGAAGCTTTCTTT; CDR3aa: CASDRQGETEAFF
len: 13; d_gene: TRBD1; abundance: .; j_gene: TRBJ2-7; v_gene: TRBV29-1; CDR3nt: TGCAGCGTTGAGGACAGGGACTCCTACGAGCAGTACTTC; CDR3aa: CSVEDRDSYEQYF
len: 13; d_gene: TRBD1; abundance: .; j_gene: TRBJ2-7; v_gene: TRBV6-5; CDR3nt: TGTGCCAGCAGTTACCGGGACAGGGGCGAGCAGTACTTC; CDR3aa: CASSYRDRGEQYF
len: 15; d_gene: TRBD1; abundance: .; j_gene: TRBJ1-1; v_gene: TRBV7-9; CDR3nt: TGTTCCAGCAGCCCCGGACAGGGGGGTAGCACTGAAGCTTTCTTT; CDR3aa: CSSSPGQGGSTEAFF
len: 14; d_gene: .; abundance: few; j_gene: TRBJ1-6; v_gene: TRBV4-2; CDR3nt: TGTGCCAGCAGCCAAGATACTAACAATTCACCCCTCCACTTT; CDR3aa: CASSQDTNNSPLHF
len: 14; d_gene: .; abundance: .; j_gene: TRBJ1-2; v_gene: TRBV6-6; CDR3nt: TGTGCCAGCAGTCGGGGGGCCAATAACTATGGCTACACCTTC; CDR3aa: CASSRGANNYGYTF
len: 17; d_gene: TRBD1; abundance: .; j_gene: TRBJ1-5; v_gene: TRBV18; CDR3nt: TGTGCCAGCTCACCGGGACAGGGGCTTATACGGAATCAGCCCCAGCATTTT; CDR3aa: CASSPGQGLIRNQPQHF
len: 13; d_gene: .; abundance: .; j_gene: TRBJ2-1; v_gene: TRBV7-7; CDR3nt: TGTGCTAGCAGCCCCTTTGGAGGGAATGAGCAGTTCTTC; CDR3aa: CASSPFGGNEQFF
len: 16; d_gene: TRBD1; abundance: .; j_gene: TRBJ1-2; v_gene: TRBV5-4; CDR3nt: TGTGCCAGCAGCTTGGGAGTAGGGCAGGGGGCTGATGGCTACACCTTC; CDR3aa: CASSLGVGQGADGYTF
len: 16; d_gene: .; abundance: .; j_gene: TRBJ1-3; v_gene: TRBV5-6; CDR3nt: TGTGCCAGCAGCTTGGTATCTCCCAGCTCTGGAAACACCATATATTTT; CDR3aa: CASSLVSPSSGNTIYF
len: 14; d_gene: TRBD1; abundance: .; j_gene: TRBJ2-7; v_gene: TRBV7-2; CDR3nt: TGTGCCAGCAGCTTAGGGACAGGGCGTTACGAGCAGTACTTC; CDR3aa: CASSLGTGRYEQYF
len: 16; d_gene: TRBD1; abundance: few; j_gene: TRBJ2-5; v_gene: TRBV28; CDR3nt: TGTGCCAGCAGTCAAATCGGGACAGGGACGGCGGAGACCCATTACTTC; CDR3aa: CASSQIGTGTAETHYF
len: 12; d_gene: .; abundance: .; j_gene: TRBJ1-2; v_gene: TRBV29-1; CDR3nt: TGCAGCGTTGGGGACACAAGCTATGGCTACACCTTC; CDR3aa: CSVGDTSYGYTF
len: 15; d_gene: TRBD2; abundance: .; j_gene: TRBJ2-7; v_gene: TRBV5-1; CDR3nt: TGCGCCAGCAACAGGGGGACTAGCGGGAAGTACGAGCAGTACTTC; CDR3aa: CASNRGTSGKYEQYF
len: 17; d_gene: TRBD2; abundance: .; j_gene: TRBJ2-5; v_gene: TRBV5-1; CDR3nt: TGCGCCAGCAGCTTGACAGCGGGGGTCCCTTACCAAGAGACCCAGTACTTC; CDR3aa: CASSLTAGVPYQETQYF